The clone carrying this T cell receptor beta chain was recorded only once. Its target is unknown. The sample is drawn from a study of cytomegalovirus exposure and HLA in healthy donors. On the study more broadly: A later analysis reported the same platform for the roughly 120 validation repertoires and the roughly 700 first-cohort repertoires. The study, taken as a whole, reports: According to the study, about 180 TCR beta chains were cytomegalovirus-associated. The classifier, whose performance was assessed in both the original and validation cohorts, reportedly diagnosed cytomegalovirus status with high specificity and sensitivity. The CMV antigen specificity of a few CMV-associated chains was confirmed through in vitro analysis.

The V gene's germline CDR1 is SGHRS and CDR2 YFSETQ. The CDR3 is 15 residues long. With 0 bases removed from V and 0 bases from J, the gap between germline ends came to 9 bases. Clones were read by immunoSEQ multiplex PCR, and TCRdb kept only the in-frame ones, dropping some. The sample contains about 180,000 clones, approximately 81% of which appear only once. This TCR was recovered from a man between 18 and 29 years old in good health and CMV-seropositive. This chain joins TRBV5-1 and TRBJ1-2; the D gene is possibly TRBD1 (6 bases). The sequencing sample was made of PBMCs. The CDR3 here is CASSLGQDPNYGYTF. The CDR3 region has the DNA TGCGCCAGCAGCTTGGGACAGGACCCTAACTATGGCTACACCTTC.